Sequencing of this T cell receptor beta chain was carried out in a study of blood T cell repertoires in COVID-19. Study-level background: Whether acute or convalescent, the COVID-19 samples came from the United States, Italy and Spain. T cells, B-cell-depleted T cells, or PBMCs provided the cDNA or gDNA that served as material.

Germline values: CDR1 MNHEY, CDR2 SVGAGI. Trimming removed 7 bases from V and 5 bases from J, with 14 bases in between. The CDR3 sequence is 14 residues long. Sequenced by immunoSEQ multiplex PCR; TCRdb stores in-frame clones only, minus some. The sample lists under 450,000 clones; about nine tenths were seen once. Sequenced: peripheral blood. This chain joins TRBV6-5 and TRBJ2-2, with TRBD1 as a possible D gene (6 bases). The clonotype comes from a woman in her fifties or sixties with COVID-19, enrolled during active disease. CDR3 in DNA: TGTGCCAGCACAAGGACAGTGAGGACCGGGGAGCTGTTTTTT. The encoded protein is CASTRTVRTGELFF.